This T cell receptor (beta chain) was recorded in a study of T cells in tuberculosis. Study at large: In South Africa, adults with active tuberculosis were compared with IGRA-negative and latently infected IGRA-positive adolescents. Blood was taken before or within 7 days of anti-tuberculosis therapy. Findings and caveats of the study: Smaller distances to GMM-specific TCRs suggested their expansion in active tuberculosis. The TCR-beta difference was not significant; alpha differences partly reflected length.

A note on this clone: Its target is unknown.

Germline CDR1 reads SGHTA; CDR2 reads FQGNSA. V was clipped by 5 bases and J by 1 base, with 11 bases between them. There are 14 residues in the CDR3. Libraries were prepared by immunoSEQ multiplex PCR; TCRdb keeps only in-frame clonotypes and omits some of them. The table includes around 30,000 clones, about 92% detected once. Time point given: new active TB diagnosis, blood taken before or within 7 days of starting treatment. This receptor was obtained from an adult with tuberculosis. The sample in question was PBMCs, obtained at tuberculosis diagnosis. The J gene is TRBJ1-2, the V gene TRBV7-2; no definite D call. This chain's CDR3 is CASSPAGVNYGYTF. In nucleotides, the CDR3 is TGTGCCAGCAGCCCAGCGGGTGTTAACTATGGCTACACCTTC.